Sequencing of this TCR beta chain was carried out in a study of blood T cell repertoires in COVID-19. Germline-derived CDR1 and CDR2 are SGHVS and FQNEAQ. This CDR3 region has 15 residues. V dropped 5 bases and J dropped 3; count of bases not matched to a gene: 7. Per the authors' pipeline: Amplifying reference gene primers gave estimates of nucleated cell counts. Here immunoSEQ multiplex PCR was the method, and the copy in TCRdb shows in-frame clones only, minus some. The V and J calls and clone size were taken over from that table, and D and trimming were inferred from the DNA. Here the sample spans 65,000 or so clones, approximately 80% being singletons.

The origin of this receptor is a woman aged 70-85 years with acute or convalescent COVID-19. V gene TRBV7-8 combines with J gene TRBJ2-1, with TRBD2 identical over 7 bases. Specimen: peripheral blood. The CDR3 sequence is CASSQMGGNYNEQFF. In nucleotides, the CDR3 is TGTGCCAGCAGCCAAATGGGGGGGAACTACAATGAGCAGTTCTTC.